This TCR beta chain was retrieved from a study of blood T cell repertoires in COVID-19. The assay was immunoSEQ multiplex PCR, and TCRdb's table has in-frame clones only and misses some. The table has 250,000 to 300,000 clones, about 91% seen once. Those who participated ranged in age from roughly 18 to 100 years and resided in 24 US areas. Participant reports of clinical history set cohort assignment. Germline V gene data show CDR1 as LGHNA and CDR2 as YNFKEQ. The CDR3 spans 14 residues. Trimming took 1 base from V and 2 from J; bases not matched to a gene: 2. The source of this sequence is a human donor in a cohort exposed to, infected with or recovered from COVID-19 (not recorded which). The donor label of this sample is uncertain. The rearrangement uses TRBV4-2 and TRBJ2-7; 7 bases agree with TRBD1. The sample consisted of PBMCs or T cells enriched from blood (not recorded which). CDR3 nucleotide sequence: TGTGCCAGCAGCCAAGGGCAGGGGGCCTACGAGCAGTACTTC. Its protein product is CASSQGQGAYEQYF.